These 8 T cell receptor beta chains were sequenced from one sample in a study of blood T cell repertoires in COVID-19. The repertoire was sequenced with immunoSEQ multiplex PCR; TCRdb's copy has only in-frame clones and lacks some. The profile shows under 200,000 clones, 70% to 85% of them singletons. The sample consisted of peripheral blood. These receptors were collected from a man in his sixties who had recovered from COVID-19.

This chain uses TRBV7-6 with TRBJ1-1; D ambiguous. From germline, CDR1 is SGHVS and CDR2 FNYEAQ. CDR3 length: 13 amino acids. V was pared by 8 bases and J by 5 bases, with 15 bases between. In nucleotides, the CDR3 is TGTGCCAGCGCCTACGGGGAAGGGACTGAAGCTTTCTTT. Translating it yields CASAYGEGTEAFF. The whole variable domain, filled in from reference TRBV7-6 and TRBJ1-1, reads GAGVSQSPRYKVTKRGQDVALRCDPISGHVSLYWYRQALGQGPEFLTYFNYEAQQDKSGLPNDRFSAERPEGSISTLTIQRTEQRDSAMYRCASAYGEGTEAFFGQGTRLTVV.

The chain joins TRBV6-5 to TRBJ1-1; D perhaps matches TRBD1 (5 bases). V was clipped by 8 bases and J by 3 bases, with 19 bases between them. The CDR3 loop spans 15 amino acids. CDR1 and CDR2 from the germline V gene are MNHEY and SVGAGI. As DNA, the CDR3 is TGTGCCAGCCTCGGTCGGGCGCGGGGGTACACTGAAGCTTTCTTT. Protein sequence: CASLGRARGYTEAFF.

The chain links TRBV2 to TRBJ2-3; D is possibly TRBD1 (6 bases). Trimming left V 3 bases short and J 5 bases short, with 21 bases between. The germline CDR1 and CDR2 sequences are SNHLY and FYNNEI. The CDR3 loop spans 17 amino acids. The CDR3 DNA is TGTGCCAGCAGTGAGCAGGGGACCCACACACACGGAGATACGCAGTATTTT. Translating gives CASSEQGTHTHGDTQYF.

The rearrangement joins TRBV25-1 to TRBJ1-2, with 10 bases identical to TRBD1. With 5 bases clipped from V and 2 bases from J, the junction kept 5 bases outside the gene matches. Germline CDR1 is MGHDK and CDR2 is SYGVNS. There are 15 residues in the CDR3. The CDR3 protein is CASSPTGGFNYGYTF. CDR3 coding DNA: TGTGCCAGCAGTCCGACAGGGGGCTTCAACTATGGCTACACCTTC.

The genes are TRBV30 and TRBJ2-7; 10 bases line up with TRBD2. Germline assignment: CDR1 GTSNPN and CDR2 SVGIG (reference sequence). With 3 bases clipped from V and 3 bases from J, the junction kept 5 bases outside the gene matches. The CDR3 spans 14 residues. In DNA form, the CDR3 reads TGTGCCTGGAGCTCAGCGGGGGGGGTCTACGAGCAGTACTTC. Translated, it gives CAWSSAGGVYEQYF.

CDR3 region: CASSPGPGRREQYF. CDR3 coding DNA: TGTGCCAGCAGTCCGGGGCCGGGGAGGCGGGAGCAGTACTTC. V is TRBV27 and J is TRBJ2-7; D perhaps matches TRBD2 (6 bases). The V end was cut by 5 bases, the J end by 7 bases, with 18 bases between. This CDR3 spans 14 amino acids. CDR1 MNHEY and CDR2 SMNVEV come from the germline V gene (reference sequence).

The chain carries TRBV6-2 or TRBV6-3 and TRBJ1-5; TRBD1 aligns across 9 bases. The length of the CDR3 is 14 residues. The V and J ends lost 7 bases and 7 bases, in that order; junction bases with no gene match: 8. CDR1 and CDR2 (germline): MNHEY, SVGEGT. The CDR3 DNA sequence: TGTGCCAGCACCCCGGACAGGGGAGGGCAGCCCCAGCATTTT. Translation: CASTPDRGGQPQHF.

A remark on this clone: Additional DNA sequences in this sample encode the identical CDR3. The chain uses TRBV5-1 and TRBJ1-6, with a possible D match to TRBD1 (6 bases). CDR1 SGHRS and CDR2 YFSETQ come from the germline V gene. The CDR3 spans 15 residues. The V gene lost 0 bases and the J gene lost 7 bases, with 11 bases spanning the gap. CDR3 sequence reads: CASSLEQGSNSPLHF. CDR3 nucleotides: TGCGCCAGCAGCTTGGAACAGGGAAGCAATTCACCCCTCCACTTT.